The 10 T cell receptor beta chains presented below share a single source sample, sequenced in a study of molecular identifiers for immune sequencing clone quantification. MiXCR, run by TCRdb on the PCR reads, gives a single entry per CDR3 protein. The sample lists under 650,000 distinct CDR3 sequences, 15% to 20% occurring once. Sequencing used naive CD8+ T cells from blood, with Jurkat cell RNA spiked in. Documented subset: FACS-sorted CD8+CD4-CCR7+CD45RA+ naive T cells. The source is a human donor in good health. Some libraries in this study had Jurkat cell RNA spiked in.

This clonotype was counted many times. This chain connects TRBV3-1 to TRBJ2-3, with 9 bases matching TRBD1. Trimming took 2 bases from V and 0 from J; bases not matched to a gene: 3. Germline lookup yields CDR1 LGHDT and CDR2 YNNKEL (reference sequence). CDR3 size: 16 residues. CDR3 DNA: TGTGCCAGCAGCCAAACAGGGGGCGGAAGCACAGATACGCAGTATTTT. Translated, it gives CASSQTGGGSTDTQYF.

This clonotype was seen ten or more times. The genes are TRBV27 and TRBJ1-5; the match to TRBD1 covers 7 bases. There are 15 residues in the CDR3. V was pared by 5 bases and J by 0 bases, with 4 bases of the junction left unmatched. The V gene's germline CDR1 is MNHEY and CDR2 SMNVEV (reference sequence). In DNA, the CDR3 is TGTGCCAGCAGTACACAGGGGAATAGCAATCAGCCCCAGCATTTT. It specifies CASSTQGNSNQPQHF.

Only a few counts were recorded for this clonotype. The chain couples TRBV4-1 to TRBJ2-7, with 7 bases matching TRBD1. Per germline, CDR1 MGHRA and CDR2 YSYEKL. The V segment lost 0 bases and the J segment 0 bases; nucleotides outside the gene matches: 2. The CDR3 totals 15 residues. The CDR3 reads CASSQDRGISYEQYF. For the CDR3, the DNA is TGCGCCAGCAGCCAAGACAGGGGGATCTCCTACGAGCAGTACTTC.

This clonotype was recorded at least ten times. The chain combines TRBV14 with TRBJ2-7; the match to TRBD1 covers 10 bases. The V and J ends lost 4 bases and 7 bases, in that order; junction bases with no gene match: 7. Germline CDR1 and CDR2: SGHDN and FVKESK. The length of the CDR3 is 14 residues. In nucleotides, the CDR3 is TGTGCCAGCAGCCCTAGGGACAGGGGTGGGGAGCAGTACTTC. It is translated as CASSPRDRGGEQYF.

This clonotype was seen at least ten times. J is TRBJ1-4 and V is TRBV5-6, with D tentatively TRBD1 (6 bases). V gave up 3 bases and J gave up 7 bases, with 13 bases separating them. This CDR3 contains 14 residues. Germline V gene data show CDR1 as SGHDT and CDR2 as YYEEEE. The CDR3 here is CASSSDSWGEKLFF. The CDR3 nucleotides read TGTGCCAGCAGCTCGGACAGTTGGGGTGAAAAACTGTTTTTT. The variable domain in full, completed from reference TRBV5-6 and TRBJ1-4, reads DAGVTQSPTHLIKTRGQQVTLRCSPKSGHDTVSWYQQALGQGPQFIFQYYEEEERQRGNFPDRFSGHQFPNYSSELNVNALLLGDSALYLCASSSDSWGEKLFFGSGTQLSVL.

This clonotype was counted at least ten times. The chain joins TRBV12-3 or TRBV12-4 to TRBJ2-2, with no clear D. Between the trimmed V and J ends, which lost 5 bases and 8 bases, there was a span of 12 bases. The CDR3 is 13 amino acids. CDR3 nucleotide sequence: TGTGCCAGCAGTCCCCCGCTGATGGGGGAGCTGTTTTTT. As protein: CASSPPLMGELFF.

This clonotype has just a few counts. The chain uses TRBV20-1 and TRBJ2-7; D call uncertain. The V gene's germline CDR1 is DFQATT and CDR2 SNEGSKA (reference sequence). The CDR3 totals 20 residues. V gave up 1 base and J gave up 1 base, with 29 bases separating them. CDR3 in DNA: TGCAGTGCTAGAGGCCAAGGTGTAGGTGGGCGGAACACTCTATCCTACGAGCAGTACTTC. It encodes CSARGQGVGGRNTLSYEQYF.

There are many counts of this clonotype. The CDR3 loop reads CASSLVPGLAPTPTDTQYF. The CDR3, as DNA: TGTGCCAGCAGCTTAGTCCCGGGACTAGCGCCAACTCCCACAGATACGCAGTATTTT. The chain combines TRBV7-2 with TRBJ2-3; 10 nucleotides line up with TRBD2. Germline V lookup: CDR1 SGHTA, CDR2 FQGNSA. V gave up 1 base and J gave up 2 bases; unmatched junction bases: 12. There are 19 residues in the CDR3.

Details on this clonotype: The junction does not match germline at one end; this may be a read error. The rearrangement uses TRBV7-9 and TRBJ1-5, with 8 bases fitting TRBD1. The germline V gene encodes CDR1 SEHNR and CDR2 FQNEAQ (reference sequence). The CDR3 spans 15 residues. The CDR3 bases are TGTGCCAGCAGCTTAGGACAGGGGATGAATCAGCCCCGGCATTTT. It encodes CASSLGQGMNQPRHF.

This clonotype was seen repeatedly, ten times or more. This chain connects TRBV4-3 to TRBJ2-7; 8 bases line up with TRBD1. The CDR3 runs to 13 residues. Germline trimming cut 2 bases from V and 6 bases from J; bases unmatched to any gene: 3. In germline, CDR1 is LGHNA, CDR2 YSLEER. The CDR3: CASSQTDRGEQYF. Written as DNA, the CDR3 is TGCGCCAGCAGCCAAACCGACAGGGGCGAGCAGTACTTC.